The clone carrying this TCR beta chain has only one observation. The antigen is unknown. There are 13 residues in the CDR3. Germline V lookup: CDR1 MNHNS, CDR2 SASEGT. Trimming removed 10 bases at V and 8 bases at J, with 20 bases between. These data originate in a study of T cells in Graves' hyperthyroidism and ophthalmopathy. Study observations and caveats: In the blood, most expanded thyroid clonotypes above 0.001 appeared as well.

Using RNA transcripts as the source, TCR beta CDR3 regions were amplified. During a first-round RT-PCR of the TCR CDR3, the HTBI primer set was used. TCRdb fed the multiplex PCR reads into MiXCR, producing one record per CDR3 protein. The sample includes a few hundred thousand distinct CDR3 sequences, 14% to 15% of them seen just once. This clonotype was sampled from a woman in her thirties or forties with Graves' hyperthyroidism that later progressed to Graves' ophthalmopathy. J is TRBJ1-2 and V is TRBV6-1; weak D call: TRBD1 (5 bases). The sequencing sample was made of blood. CDR3 amino acids: CATLRFPGPGYTF. The CDR3 bases are TGTGCCACCTTACGGTTCCCAGGGCCGGGCTACACCTTC.